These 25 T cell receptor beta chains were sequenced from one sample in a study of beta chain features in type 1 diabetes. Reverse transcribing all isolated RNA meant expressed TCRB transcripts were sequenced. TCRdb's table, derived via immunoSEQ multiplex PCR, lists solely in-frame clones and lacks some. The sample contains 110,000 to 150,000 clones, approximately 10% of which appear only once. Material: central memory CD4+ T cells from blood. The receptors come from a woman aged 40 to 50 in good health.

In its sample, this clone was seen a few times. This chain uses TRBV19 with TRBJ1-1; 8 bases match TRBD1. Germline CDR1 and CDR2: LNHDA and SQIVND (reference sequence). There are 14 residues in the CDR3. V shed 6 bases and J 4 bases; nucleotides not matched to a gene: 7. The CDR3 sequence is CASSLKGQGTEAFF. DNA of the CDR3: TGTGCCAGTAGCCTTAAAGGACAGGGCACTGAAGCTTTCTTT. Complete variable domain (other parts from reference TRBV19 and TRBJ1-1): DGGITQSPKYLFRKEGQNVTLSCEQNLNHDAMYWYRQDPGQGLRLIYYSQIVNDFQKGDIAEGYSVSREKKESFPLTVTSAQKNPTAFYLCASSLKGQGTEAFFGQGTRLTVV.

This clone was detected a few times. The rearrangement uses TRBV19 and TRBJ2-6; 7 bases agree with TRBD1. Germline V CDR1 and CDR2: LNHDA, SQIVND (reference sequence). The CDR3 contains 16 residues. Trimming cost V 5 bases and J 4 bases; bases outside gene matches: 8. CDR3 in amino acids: CASSFRQGRGANVLTF. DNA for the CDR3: TGTGCCAGTAGTTTTCGACAGGGCCGGGGGGCCAACGTCCTGACTTTC.

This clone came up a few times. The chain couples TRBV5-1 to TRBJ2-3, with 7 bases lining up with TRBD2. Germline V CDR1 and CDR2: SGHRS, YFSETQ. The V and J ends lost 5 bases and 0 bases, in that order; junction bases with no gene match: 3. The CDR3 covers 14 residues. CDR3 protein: CASSERGSTDTQYF. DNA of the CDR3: TGCGCCAGCAGTGAGCGGGGCAGCACAGATACGCAGTATTTT.

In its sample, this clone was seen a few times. In nucleotides, the CDR3 is TGCGCCAGCAGCCCGACCGCAACGGCTAGCGGGGGAGGATGGGTAACGCAGTATTTT. Protein: CASSPTATASGGGWVTQYF. The chain uses TRBV5-1 and TRBJ2-3; 10 bases match TRBD2. The germline gives CDR1 SGHRS, CDR2 YFSETQ. The CDR3 runs to 19 residues. The J segment lost 9 bases and the V segment lost 4 bases, leaving 23 bases of the junction unmatched.

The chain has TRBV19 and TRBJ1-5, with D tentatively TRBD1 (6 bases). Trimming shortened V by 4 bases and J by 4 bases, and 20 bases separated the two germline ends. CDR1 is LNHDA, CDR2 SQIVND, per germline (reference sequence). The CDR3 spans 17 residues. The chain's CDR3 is CASSTLDPAGQNQPQHF. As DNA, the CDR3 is TGTGCCAGTAGTACCCTCGATCCCGCCGGACAGAATCAGCCCCAGCATTTT.

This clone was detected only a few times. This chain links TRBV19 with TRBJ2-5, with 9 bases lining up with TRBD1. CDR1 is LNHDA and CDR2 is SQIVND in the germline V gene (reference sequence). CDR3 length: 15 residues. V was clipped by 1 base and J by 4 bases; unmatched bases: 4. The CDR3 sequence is CASSIGGGQGETQYF. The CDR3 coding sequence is TGTGCCAGTAGTATAGGAGGGGGACAGGGAGAGACCCAGTACTTC. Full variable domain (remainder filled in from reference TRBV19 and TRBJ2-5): DGGITQSPKYLFRKEGQNVTLSCEQNLNHDAMYWYRQDPGQGLRLIYYSQIVNDFQKGDIAEGYSVSREKKESFPLTVTSAQKNPTAFYLCASSIGGGQGETQYFGPGTRLLVL.

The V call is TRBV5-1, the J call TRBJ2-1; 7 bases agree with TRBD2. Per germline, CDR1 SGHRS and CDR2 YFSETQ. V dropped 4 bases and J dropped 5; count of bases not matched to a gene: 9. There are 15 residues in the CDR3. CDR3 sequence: CASSLSGALDNEQFF. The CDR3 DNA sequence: TGCGCCAGCAGCCTAAGCGGGGCCCTAGACAATGAGCAGTTCTTC.

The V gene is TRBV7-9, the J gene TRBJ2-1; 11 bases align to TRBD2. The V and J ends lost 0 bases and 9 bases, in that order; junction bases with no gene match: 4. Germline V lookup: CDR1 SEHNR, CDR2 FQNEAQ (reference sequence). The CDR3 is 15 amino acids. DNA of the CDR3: TGTGCCAGCAGCTTAGCTAGCGGGGGGGCCGGTGAGCAGTTCTTC. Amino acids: CASSLASGGAGEQFF.

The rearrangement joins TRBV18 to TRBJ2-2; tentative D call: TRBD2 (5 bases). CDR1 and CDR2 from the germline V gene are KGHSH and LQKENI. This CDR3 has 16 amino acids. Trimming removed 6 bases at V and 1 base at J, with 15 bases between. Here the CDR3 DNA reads TGTGCCAGCTCCCGCGCGGTCGGGATGAACACCGGGGAGCTGTTTTTT. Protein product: CASSRAVGMNTGELFF.

This CDR3 reads CASSLVAGGDEQYF. DNA for the CDR3: TGCGCCAGCAGCTTGGTTGCAGGGGGCGACGAGCAGTACTTC. The genes are TRBV5-1 and TRBJ2-7; TRBD1 matches 8 bases. The V and J ends lost 0 bases and 5 bases, in that order; junction bases with no gene match: 4. In germline, CDR1 is SGHRS, CDR2 YFSETQ. The CDR3 runs to 14 residues. The whole variable domain, filled in from reference TRBV5-1 and TRBJ2-7, reads KAGVTQTPRYLIKTRGQQVTLSCSPISGHRSVSWYQQTPGQGLQFLFEYFSETQRNKGNFPGRFSGRQFSNSRSEMNVSTLELGDSALYLCASSLVAGGDEQYFGPGTRLTVT.

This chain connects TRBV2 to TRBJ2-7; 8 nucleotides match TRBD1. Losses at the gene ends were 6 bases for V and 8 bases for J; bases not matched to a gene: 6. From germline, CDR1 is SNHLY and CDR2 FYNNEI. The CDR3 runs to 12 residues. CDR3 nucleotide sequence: TGTGCCAGCAGCGGACAGGGTCAGAAGCAGTACTTC. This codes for CASSGQGQKQYF. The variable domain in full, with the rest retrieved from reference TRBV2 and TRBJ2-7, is EPEVTQTPSHQVTQMGQEVILRCVPISNHLYFYWYRQILGQKVEFLVSFYNNEISEKSEIFDDQFSVERPDGSNFTLKIRSTKLEDSAMYFCASSGQGQKQYFGPGTRLTVT.

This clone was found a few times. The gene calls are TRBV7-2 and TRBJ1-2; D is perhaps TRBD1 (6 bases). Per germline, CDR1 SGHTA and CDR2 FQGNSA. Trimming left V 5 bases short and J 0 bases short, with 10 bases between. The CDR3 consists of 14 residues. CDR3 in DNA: TGTGCCAGCAGCCAAGGACAGACTAACTATGGCTACACCTTC. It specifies CASSQGQTNYGYTF.

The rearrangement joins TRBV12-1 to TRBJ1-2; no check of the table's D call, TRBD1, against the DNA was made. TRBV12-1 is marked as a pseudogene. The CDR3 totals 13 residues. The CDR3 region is CASSFATQDGYTF. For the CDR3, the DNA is TGTGCCAGCAGCTTTGCGACACAAGATGGCTACACCTTC.

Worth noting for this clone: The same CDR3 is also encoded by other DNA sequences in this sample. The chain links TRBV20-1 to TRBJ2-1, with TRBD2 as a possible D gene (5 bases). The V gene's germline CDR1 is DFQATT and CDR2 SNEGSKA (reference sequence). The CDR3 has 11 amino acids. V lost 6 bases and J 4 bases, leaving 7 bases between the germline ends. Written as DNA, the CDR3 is TGCAGTGCAGGAGGTTACAATGAGCAGTTCTTC. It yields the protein CSAGGYNEQFF.

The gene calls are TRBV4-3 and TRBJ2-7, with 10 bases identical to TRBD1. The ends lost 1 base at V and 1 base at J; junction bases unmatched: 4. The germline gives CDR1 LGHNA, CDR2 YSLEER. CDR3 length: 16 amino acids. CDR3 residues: CASSQGGGQGSYEQYF. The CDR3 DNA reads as TGCGCCAGCAGCCAAGGAGGGGGACAGGGGTCCTACGAGCAGTACTTC.

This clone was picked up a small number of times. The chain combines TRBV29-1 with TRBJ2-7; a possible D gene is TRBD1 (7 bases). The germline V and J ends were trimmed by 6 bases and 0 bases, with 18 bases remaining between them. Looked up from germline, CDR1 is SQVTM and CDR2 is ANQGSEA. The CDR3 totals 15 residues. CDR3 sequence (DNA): TGCAGCGTCCGCTCAGGGCAGGGGGGCTCCTACGAGCAGTACTTC. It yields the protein CSVRSGQGGSYEQYF.

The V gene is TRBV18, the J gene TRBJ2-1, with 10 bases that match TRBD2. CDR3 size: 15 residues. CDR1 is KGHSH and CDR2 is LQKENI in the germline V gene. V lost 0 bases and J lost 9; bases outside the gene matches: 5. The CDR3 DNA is TGTGCCAGCTCACCACCCAGCGGGGGGGTGGGTGAGCAGTTCTTC. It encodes CASSPPSGGVGEQFF.

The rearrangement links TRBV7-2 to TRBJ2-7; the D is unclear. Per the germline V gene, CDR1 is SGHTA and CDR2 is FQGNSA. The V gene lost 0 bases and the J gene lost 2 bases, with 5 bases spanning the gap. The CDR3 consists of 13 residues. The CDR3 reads CASSLARTYEQYF. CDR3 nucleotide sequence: TGTGCCAGCAGCTTAGCGCGTACCTACGAGCAGTACTTC. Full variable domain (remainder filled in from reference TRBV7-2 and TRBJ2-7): GAGVSQSPSNKVTEKGKDVELRCDPISGHTALYWYRQSLGQGLEFLIYFQGNSAPDKSGLPSDRFSAERTGGSVSTLTIQRTQQEDSAVYLCASSLARTYEQYFGPGTRLTVT.

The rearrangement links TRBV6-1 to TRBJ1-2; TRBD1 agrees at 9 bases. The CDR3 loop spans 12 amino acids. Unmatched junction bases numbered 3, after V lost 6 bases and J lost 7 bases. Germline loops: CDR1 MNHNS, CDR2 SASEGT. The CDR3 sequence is CASRTGGRGYTF. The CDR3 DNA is TGTGCCAGCAGGACAGGGGGTCGTGGCTACACCTTC.

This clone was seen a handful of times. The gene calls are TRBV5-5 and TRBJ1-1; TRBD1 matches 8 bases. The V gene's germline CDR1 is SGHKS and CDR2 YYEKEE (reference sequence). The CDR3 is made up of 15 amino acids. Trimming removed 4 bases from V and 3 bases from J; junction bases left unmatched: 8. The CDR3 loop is CASSGTGQVHTEAFF. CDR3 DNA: TGTGCCAGCAGCGGGACGGGACAGGTCCACACTGAAGCTTTCTTT.

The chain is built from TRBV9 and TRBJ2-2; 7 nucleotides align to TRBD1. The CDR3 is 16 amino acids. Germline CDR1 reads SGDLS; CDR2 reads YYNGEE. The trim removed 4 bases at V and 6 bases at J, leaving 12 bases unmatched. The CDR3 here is CASSLRQGRTAGELFF. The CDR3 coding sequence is TGTGCCAGCAGCTTAAGACAGGGTCGGACCGCCGGGGAGCTGTTTTTT.

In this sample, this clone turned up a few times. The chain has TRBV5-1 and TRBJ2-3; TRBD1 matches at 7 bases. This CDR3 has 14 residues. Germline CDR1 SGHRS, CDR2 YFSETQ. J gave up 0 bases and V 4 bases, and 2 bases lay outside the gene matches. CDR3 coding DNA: TGCGCCAGCAGCCTACAGGGGAGCACAGATACGCAGTATTTT. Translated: CASSLQGSTDTQYF.

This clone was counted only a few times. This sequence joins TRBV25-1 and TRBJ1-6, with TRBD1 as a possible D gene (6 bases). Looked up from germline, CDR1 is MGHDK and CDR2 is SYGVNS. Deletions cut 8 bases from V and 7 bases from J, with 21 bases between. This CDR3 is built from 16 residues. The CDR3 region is CASGQPGQIRNSPLHF. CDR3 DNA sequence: TGTGCCAGCGGGCAACCTGGACAGATAAGGAATTCACCCCTCCACTTT.

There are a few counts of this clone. The CDR3 DNA follows: TGCGCCAGCAGTGACGGCAGGGGAGGGACTGAAGCTTTCTTT. Its translation is CASSDGRGGTEAFF. The V call is TRBV10-2, the J call TRBJ1-1, with a possible D match to TRBD1 (6 bases). Germline V gene lookup returns CDR1 WSHSY and CDR2 SAAADI. Trimming stripped 3 bases from V and 5 bases from J, with 13 bases between. The CDR3 consists of 14 residues.

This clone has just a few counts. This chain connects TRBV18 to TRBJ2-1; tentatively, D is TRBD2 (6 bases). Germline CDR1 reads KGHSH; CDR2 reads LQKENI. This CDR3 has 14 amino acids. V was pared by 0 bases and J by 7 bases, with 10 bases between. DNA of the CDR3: TGTGCCAGCTCACCACCCCACGGAGGGAATGAGCAGTTCTTC. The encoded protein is CASSPPHGGNEQFF.